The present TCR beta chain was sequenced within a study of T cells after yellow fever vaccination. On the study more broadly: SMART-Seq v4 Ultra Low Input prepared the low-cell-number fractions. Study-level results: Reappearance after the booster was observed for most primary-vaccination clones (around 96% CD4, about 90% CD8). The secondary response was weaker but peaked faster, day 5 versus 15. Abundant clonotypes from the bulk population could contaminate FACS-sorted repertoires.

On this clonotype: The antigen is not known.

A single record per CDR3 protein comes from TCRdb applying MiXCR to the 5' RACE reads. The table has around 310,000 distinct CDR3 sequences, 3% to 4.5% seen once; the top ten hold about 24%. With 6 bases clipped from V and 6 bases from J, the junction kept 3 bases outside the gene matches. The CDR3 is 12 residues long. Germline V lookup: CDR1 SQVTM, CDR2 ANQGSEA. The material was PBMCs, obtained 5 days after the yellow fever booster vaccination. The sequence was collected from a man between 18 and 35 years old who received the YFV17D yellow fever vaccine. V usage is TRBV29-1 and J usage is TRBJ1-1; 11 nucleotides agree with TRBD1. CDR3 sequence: CSVGTGGSEAFF. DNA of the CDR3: TGCAGCGTAGGGACAGGGGGATCTGAAGCTTTCTTT.